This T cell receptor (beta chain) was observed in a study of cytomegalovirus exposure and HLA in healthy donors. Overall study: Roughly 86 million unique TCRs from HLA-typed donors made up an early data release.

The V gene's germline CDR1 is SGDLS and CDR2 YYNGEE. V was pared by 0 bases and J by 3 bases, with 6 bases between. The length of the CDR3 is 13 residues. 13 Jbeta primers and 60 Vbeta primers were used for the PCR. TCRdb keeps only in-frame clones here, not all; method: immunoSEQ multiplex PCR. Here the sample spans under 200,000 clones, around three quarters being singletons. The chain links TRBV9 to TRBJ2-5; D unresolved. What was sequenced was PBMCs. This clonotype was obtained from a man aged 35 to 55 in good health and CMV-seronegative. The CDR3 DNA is TGTGCCAGCAGCGTAGGCGCCGAAGAGACCCAGTACTTC. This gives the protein CASSVGAEETQYF. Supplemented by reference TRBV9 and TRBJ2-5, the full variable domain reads DSGVTQTPKHLITATGQRVTLRCSPRSGDLSVYWYQQSLDQGLQFLIQYYNGEERAKGNILERFSAQQFPDLHSELNLSSLELGDSALYFCASSVGAEETQYFGPGTRLLVL.